This TCR beta chain was retrieved from a study of blood T cell repertoires in COVID-19. Whole-study context: Material from acute and convalescent COVID-19 was sourced from the United States, Italy and Spain.

Repertoires were generated with immunoSEQ multiplex PCR, while TCRdb's copy carries only in-frame clones and drops some. The sample lists some 300,000 clones, around 90% occurring once. This TCR came from a woman between 18 and 29 years old with acute COVID-19. Sequencing input: PBMCs or T cells enriched from blood (not recorded which).

CDR3 region: CAWSTGNYGYTF. For the CDR3, the DNA is TGTGCCTGGTCAACAGGGAACTATGGCTACACCTTC. The chain links TRBV30 to TRBJ1-2; tentatively, D is TRBD1 (6 bases). Trimming left V 5 bases short and J 2 bases short, with 9 bases between. Germline assignment: CDR1 GTSNPN and CDR2 SVGIG (reference sequence). This CDR3 contains 12 residues. The full variable domain, in which reference TRBV30 and TRBJ1-2 provide the parts outside the CDR3, is SQTIHQWPATLVQPVGSPLSLECTVEGTSNPNLYWYRQAAGRGLQLLFYSVGIGQISSEVPQNLSASRPQDRQFILSSKKLLLSDSGFYLCAWSTGNYGYTFGSGTRLTVV.